This paragraph covers one T cell receptor (beta chain) sequence. The target antigen is unknown. This entry is derived from a study of chemoradiotherapy in HPV16-positive cancers. Whole-study context: Two HPV16-positive patients' cells yielded candidate HPV-specific clones and common motifs.

The method was immunoSEQ multiplex PCR; TCRdb's version includes in-frame clones alone and lacks a portion of them. This table holds some 17,000 clones, 85% to 90% found once. Germline values: CDR1 MDHEN, CDR2 SYDVKM. The CDR3 consists of 13 residues. Trimming removed 6 bases from V and 4 bases from J; junction bases left unmatched: 2. Broader study findings: During treatment, candidate HPV-specific clones and E7-related motifs expanded in tumor. HPV-specific T cells were functionally defined from only two HPV16-positive patients.

This clonotype originated in a human donor with HPV-associated anogenital cancer. The specimen comprised blood, sampled from a patient who underwent chemoradiotherapy. V gene TRBV28 combines with J gene TRBJ2-7, with TRBD2 matching over 11 bases. Here the CDR3 DNA reads TGTGCCAGCAGGTTAGCGGGAGGGTACGAGCAGTACTTC. Protein: CASRLAGGYEQYF.